This TCR beta chain originates from a study of beta chain features in type 1 diabetes. Concerning this clone itself: The antigen remains unidentified.

The CDR3 is 13 amino acids. Germline V gene sequence: CDR1 SGHTA, CDR2 FQGNSA. The V and J ends lost 4 bases and 4 bases, in that order; junction bases with no gene match: 2. Study conclusions and caveats: Patients with type 1 diabetes carried fewer insertions and had more deletions at their VDJ junctions. People with Type 1 diabetes carried modestly yet significantly shorter TCRB CDR3s in all four CD4+ subsets.

The whole isolated RNA underwent reverse transcription, so sequencing captured expressed TCRB transcripts. About 3.4 million reads per sample on average were obtained from naive, central memory and regulatory T cell samples. The protocol was immunoSEQ multiplex PCR, while the TCRdb copy is restricted to in-frame clones and leaves out a portion. The data show 150,000 to 200,000 clones, roughly 60% seen once. Heparinised blood was drawn once per donor, averaging about 116 mL. By way of CD45RO/CCR7/CD25/CD127/CD95/CD27, the CD4+ regulatory, stem cell-like memory, central memory and naive cells were sorted.

The sequenced sample consisted of naive CD4+ T cells from blood. This sequence joins TRBV7-2 and TRBJ2-3; 7 nucleotides align to TRBD1. The TCR was taken from a young man with type 1 diabetes. The CDR3 DNA reads as TGTGCCAGCAGCTCCACAGGGGCAGATACGCAGTATTTT. This encodes CASSSTGADTQYF.